This TCR beta chain was captured by sequencing in a study of blood T cell repertoires in COVID-19. The CDR3 is 13 residues long. The germline V gene has CDR1 KGHSH and CDR2 LQKENI. The V and J ends lost 2 bases and 6 bases, in that order; junction bases with no gene match: 1. Clones were read by immunoSEQ multiplex PCR, and TCRdb kept only the in-frame ones, dropping some. This repertoire shows a few hundred thousand clones, 75% to 90% found once; its top ten account for roughly 4.8%. The sequenced sample consisted of peripheral blood. The chain is built from TRBV18 and TRBJ2-7; TRBD1 matches at 10 bases. The origin of this receptor is a woman in her 40s who had recovered from COVID-19. This chain's CDR3 is CASSPGQGVEQYV. In DNA, the CDR3 is TGTGCCAGCTCACCAGGACAGGGGGTCGAGCAGTACGTC.